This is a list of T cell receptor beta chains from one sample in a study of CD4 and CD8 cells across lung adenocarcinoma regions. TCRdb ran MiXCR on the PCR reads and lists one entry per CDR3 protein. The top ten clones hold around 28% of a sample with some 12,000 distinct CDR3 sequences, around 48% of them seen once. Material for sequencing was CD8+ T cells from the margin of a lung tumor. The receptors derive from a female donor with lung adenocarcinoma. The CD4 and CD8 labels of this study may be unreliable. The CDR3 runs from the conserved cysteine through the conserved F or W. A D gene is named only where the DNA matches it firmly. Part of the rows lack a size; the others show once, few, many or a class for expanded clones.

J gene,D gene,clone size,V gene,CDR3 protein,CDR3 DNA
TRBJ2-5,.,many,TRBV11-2,CASSLDRRTQYF,TGTGCCAGCAGCTTAGATAGGCGGACCCAGTACTTC
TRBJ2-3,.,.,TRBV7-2,CASSSGPGGPKNMQYF,TGTGCCAGCAGCTCTGGACCCGGGGGGCCGAAAAATATGCAGTATTTT
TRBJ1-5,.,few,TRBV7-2,CASSHPGRNQPQHF,TGTGCCAGCAGCCATCCCGGTCGAAATCAGCCCCAGCATTTT
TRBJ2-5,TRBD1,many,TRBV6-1,CASSRTATGGIGETQYF,TGTGCCAGCAGCAGAACCGCCACAGGGGGCATCGGGGAGACCCAGTACTTC
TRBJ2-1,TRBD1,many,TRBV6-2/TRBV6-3,CASSPGTGGYNEQFF,TGTGCCAGCAGCCCCGGGACAGGGGGTTACAATGAGCAGTTCTTC
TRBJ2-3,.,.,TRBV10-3,CANSVGECDQDTQYF,TGTGCCAACTCCGTGGGGGAATGTGACCAAGATACGCAGTACTTT
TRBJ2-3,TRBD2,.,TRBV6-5,CASRFSGTSTDAQYF,TGTGCCAGCAGATTCTCCGGGACTAGCACCGATGCGCAGTATTTT
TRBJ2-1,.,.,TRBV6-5,CASSYQGVQETQFF,TGTGCCAGCAGTTACCAGGGCGTCCAAGAGACCCAGTTCTTC
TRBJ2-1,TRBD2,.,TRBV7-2,CASSSRRRGGYNEQFF,TGTGCCAGCAGCTCACGTCGACGGGGGGGCTACAATGAGCAGTTCTTC
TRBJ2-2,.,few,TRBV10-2,CASSEGRGGELFF,TGCGCCAGCAGTGAAGGAAGGGGCGGGGAGCTGTTTTTT
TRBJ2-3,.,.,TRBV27,CASSLSPREAGASDAQFF,TGTGCCAGCAGTTTATCCCCTCGAGAGGCAGGGGCCTCAGATGCGCAGTTCTTT
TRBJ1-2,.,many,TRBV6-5,CASSYSRGHSGGYTF,TGTGCCAGCAGTTACTCCCGGGGCCATTCGGGTGGCTACACCTTC
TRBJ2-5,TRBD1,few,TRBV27,CASSSDRGWETQYF,TGTGCCAGCAGTTCGGACAGGGGTTGGGAGACCCAGTACTTC
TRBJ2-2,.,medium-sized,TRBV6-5,CASSQGLNTGELFF,TGTGCCAGCAGTCAGGGACTGAACACCGGGGAGCTGTTTTTT
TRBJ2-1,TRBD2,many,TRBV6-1,CASSELAGSYNEQFF,TGTGCCAGCAGTGAACTAGCGGGCTCCTACAATGAGCAGTTCTTC
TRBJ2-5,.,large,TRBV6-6,CASSYSVGQETQYF,TGTGCCAGCAGTTACAGTGTCGGACAAGAGACCCAGTACTTC
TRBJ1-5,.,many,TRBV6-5,CASSYGEAGQPQHF,TGTGCCAGCAGTTATGGGGAAGCGGGTCAGCCCCAGCATTTT
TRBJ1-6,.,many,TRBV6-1,CASSDWYGNSPLHF,TGTGCCAGCAGTGATTGGTACGGGAATTCACCCCTCCACTTT
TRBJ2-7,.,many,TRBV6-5,CASSYNPLTNEQYF,TGTGCCAGCAGTTACAACCCTCTCACCAACGAGCAGTACTTC
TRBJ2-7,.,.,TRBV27,CASSLERVGYEQYF,TGTGCCAGCAGTTTGGAGAGGGTCGGCTACGAGCAGTACTTC